The clone carrying this TCR beta chain was picked up one time. The entry originates in a study of Ad26.COV2.S vaccination and SARS-CoV-2 variants. Sequencing used immunoSEQ multiplex PCR; TCRdb keeps in-frame clones, though not all of them. The table shows about 350,000 clones, with 90% to 95% occurring only once. The length of the CDR3 is 17 residues. The germline gives CDR1 LGHDT, CDR2 YNNKEL (reference sequence). V was clipped by 4 bases and J by 3 bases, with 19 bases between them. Specimen: peripheral blood, collected after recovery from COVID-19. The sequence was collected from a human donor who had recovered from COVID-19. The chain employs TRBV3-1 (or the pseudogene TRBV3-2) and TRBJ1-3; maybe TRBD1 (6 bases). The CDR3 DNA reads TGTGCCAGCAGCCGCGCCTCACCAGGGACATTTGGAAACACCATATATTTT. Protein product: CASSRASPGTFGNTIYF.